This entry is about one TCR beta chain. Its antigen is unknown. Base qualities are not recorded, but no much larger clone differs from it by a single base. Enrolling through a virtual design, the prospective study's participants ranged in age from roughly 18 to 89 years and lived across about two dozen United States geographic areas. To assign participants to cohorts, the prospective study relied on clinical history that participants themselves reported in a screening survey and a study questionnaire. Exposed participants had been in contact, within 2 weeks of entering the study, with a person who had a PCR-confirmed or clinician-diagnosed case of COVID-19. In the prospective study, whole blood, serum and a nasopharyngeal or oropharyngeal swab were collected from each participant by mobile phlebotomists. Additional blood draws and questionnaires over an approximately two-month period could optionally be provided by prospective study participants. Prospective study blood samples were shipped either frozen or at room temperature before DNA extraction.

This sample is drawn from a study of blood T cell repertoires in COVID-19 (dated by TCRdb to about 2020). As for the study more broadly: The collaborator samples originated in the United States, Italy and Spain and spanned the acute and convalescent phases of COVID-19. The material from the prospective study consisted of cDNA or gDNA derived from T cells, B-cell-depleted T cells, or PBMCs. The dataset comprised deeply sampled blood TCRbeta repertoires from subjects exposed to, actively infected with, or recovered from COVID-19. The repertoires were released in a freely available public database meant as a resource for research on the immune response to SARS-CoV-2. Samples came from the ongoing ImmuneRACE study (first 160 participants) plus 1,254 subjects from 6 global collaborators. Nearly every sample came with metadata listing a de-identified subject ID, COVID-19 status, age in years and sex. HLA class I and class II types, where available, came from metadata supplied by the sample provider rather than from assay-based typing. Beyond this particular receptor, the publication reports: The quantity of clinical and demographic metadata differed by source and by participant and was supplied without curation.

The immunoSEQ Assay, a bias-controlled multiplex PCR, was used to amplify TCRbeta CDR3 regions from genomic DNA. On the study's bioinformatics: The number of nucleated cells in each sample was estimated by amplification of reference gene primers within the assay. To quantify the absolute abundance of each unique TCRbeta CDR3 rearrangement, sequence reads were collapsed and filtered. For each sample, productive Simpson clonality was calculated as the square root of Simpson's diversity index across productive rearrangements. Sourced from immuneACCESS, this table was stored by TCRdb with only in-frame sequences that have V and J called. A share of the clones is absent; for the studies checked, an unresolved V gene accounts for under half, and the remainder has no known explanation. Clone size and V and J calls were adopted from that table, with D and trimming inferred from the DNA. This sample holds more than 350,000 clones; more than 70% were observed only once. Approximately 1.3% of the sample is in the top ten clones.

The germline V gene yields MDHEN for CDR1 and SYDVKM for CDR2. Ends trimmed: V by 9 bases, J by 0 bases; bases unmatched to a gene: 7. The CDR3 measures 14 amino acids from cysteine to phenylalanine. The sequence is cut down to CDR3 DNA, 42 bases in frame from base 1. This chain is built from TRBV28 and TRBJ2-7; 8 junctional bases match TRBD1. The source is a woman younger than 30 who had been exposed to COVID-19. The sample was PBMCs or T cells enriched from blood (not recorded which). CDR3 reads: CASLRTGLSYEQYF. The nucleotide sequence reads TGTGCCAGTTTAAGGACAGGGCTCTCCTACGAGCAGTACTTC.